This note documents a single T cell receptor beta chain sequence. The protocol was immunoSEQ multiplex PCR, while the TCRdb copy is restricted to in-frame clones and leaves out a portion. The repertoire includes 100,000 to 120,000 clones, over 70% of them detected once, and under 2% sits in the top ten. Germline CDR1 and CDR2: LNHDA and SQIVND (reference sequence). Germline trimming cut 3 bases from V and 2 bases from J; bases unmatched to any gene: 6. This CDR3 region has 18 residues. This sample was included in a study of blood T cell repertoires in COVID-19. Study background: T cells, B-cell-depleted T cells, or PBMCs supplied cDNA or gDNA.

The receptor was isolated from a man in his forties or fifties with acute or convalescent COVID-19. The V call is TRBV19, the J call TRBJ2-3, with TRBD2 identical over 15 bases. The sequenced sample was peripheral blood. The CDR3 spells CASSMGLAGGPYTDTQYF. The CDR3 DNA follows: TGTGCCAGTAGTATGGGACTAGCGGGGGGCCCTTACACAGATACGCAGTATTTT.